This T cell receptor (beta chain) was observed in a study of shared clonotypes between healthy human individuals. Study as a whole: Samples came from a couple of female and three male donors aged 18 to 49. Each donor's CD4 naive and CD4 memory cells filled three plates apiece, CD8 naive two, and CD8 memory one.

The table lists this clone with a count of one. Its antigen is unknown. This specimen includes other DNA sequences encoding the same CDR3. Sorted-subset replicate PCR reactions contained approximately 190 ng DNA, corresponding to some 28,000 T cell genomes. Assay used: immunoSEQ multiplex PCR; TCRdb lists only in-frame clones, some missing. In the table there are 550,000 to 700,000 clones, approximately 73% of which are singletons. The CDR3 runs 14 residues. V lost 7 bases and J 0 bases, leaving 9 bases between the germline ends. Germline V gene data show CDR1 as SNHLY and CDR2 as FYNNEI. Study-wide results and limits: Memory subsets generally showed lower estimated richness than naive subsets.

The chain uses TRBV2 and TRBJ2-2, with D unclear. This receptor was identified in a woman in her twenties or thirties in good health. The sample was memory CD4+ T cells sorted from blood. Described subset: CD45RA-negative fraction. As DNA, the CDR3 is TGTGCCAGCAAGGCAGGTGCGAACACCGGGGAGCTGTTTTTT. It codes for CASKAGANTGELFF.